These 20 T cell receptor beta chains were all obtained from the same sample, sequenced in a study of memory CD4+ T cells and cytomegalovirus serostatus. The sort gate was single viable CD3+CD4+CD8-CD45RO+ cells for memory CD4+ T cells. Using immunoSEQ multiplex PCR, the repertoire was profiled, and TCRdb retains in-frame clones only, with some absent. The data contain around 33,000 clones, roughly 80% of them singletons. Sequenced material: memory CD4+ T cells from blood. These receptors all come from an adult in good health and CMV-seronegative. Some clones in this sample may be carry-over from other donors' samples.

This clone was seen more than once but under ten times. The chain is built from TRBV11-3 and TRBJ1-1; no clear D. This CDR3 has 11 amino acids. Germline loops: CDR1 SGHNT, CDR2 YENEEA. V lost 5 bases and J 0 bases, leaving 1 base between the germline ends. CDR3 residues: CASSVNTEAFF. The DNA for the CDR3 is TGTGCCAGCAGCGTGAACACTGAAGCTTTCTTT.

V and J are TRBV5-6 and TRBJ1-4, with D possibly TRBD1 on 5 matching bases. CDR3 length: 15 amino acids. Germline V gene lookup returns CDR1 SGHDT and CDR2 YYEEEE. The V end was cut by 4 bases, the J end by 8 bases, with 18 bases between. CDR3 sequence (DNA): TGTGCCAGCAGCCACAGGCATAGCGGGGAAGAAAAACTGTTTTTT. This sequence encodes CASSHRHSGEEKLFF.

On this clone: Different DNA sequences within this sample yield the same CDR3. The chain couples TRBV5-4 to TRBJ1-2; 11 bases agree with TRBD1. Losses at the gene ends were 4 bases for V and 4 bases for J; bases not matched to a gene: 3. The CDR3 runs 14 residues. The V gene's germline CDR1 is SGHNT and CDR2 YYREEE (reference sequence). The CDR3 DNA reads TGTGCCAGCAGCCGGGGACAGGGGGGCTATGGCTACACCTTC. Amino acids: CASSRGQGGYGYTF.

This chain joins TRBV6-1 and TRBJ1-4; weak D call: TRBD1 (6 bases). The V end lost 0 bases, the J end lost 8 bases, and 13 bases lay between the germline ends. Per the germline V gene, CDR1 is MNHNS and CDR2 is SASEGT. The CDR3 contains 15 residues. CDR3 coding DNA: TGTGCCAGCAGTGAAGCAGTCAGGGGATGGGAAAAACTGTTTTTT. Encoded protein: CASSEAVRGWEKLFF.

J is TRBJ1-4 and V is TRBV7-2; 7 positions match TRBD1. V lost 5 bases and J lost 8; bases outside the gene matches: 11. The CDR3 has 15 amino acids. Germline V lookup: CDR1 SGHTA, CDR2 FQGNSA. The CDR3 spells CASSLGTAKGEKLFF. The CDR3 DNA is TGTGCCAGCAGCCTCGGGACAGCCAAAGGCGAAAAACTGTTTTTT.

The rearrangement links TRBV18 to TRBJ2-7; D is uncertain. The CDR3 sequence is 18 residues long. Germline values: CDR1 KGHSH, CDR2 LQKENI. The V end was cut by 6 bases, the J end by 7 bases, with 31 bases between. CDR3 DNA: TGTGCCAGCTCGCCTGTTAGACCCTGGTTAGACTCCTCCTGGGAGCAGTACTTC. Amino acids: CASSPVRPWLDSSWEQYF. Looking up the rest from reference TRBV18 and TRBJ2-7 gives the full variable domain: NAGVMQNPRHLVRRRGQEARLRCSPMKGHSHVYWYRQLPEEGLKFMVYLQKENIIDESGMPKERFSAEFPKEGPSILRIQQVVRGDSAAYFCASSPVRPWLDSSWEQYFGPGTRLTVT.

This chain connects TRBV18 to TRBJ2-7, with 13 bases identical to TRBD2. Trimming cost V 6 bases and J 2 bases; bases outside gene matches: 4. In germline, CDR1 is KGHSH, CDR2 LQKENI. This CDR3 is built from 15 residues. DNA of the CDR3: TGTGCCAGCTCTCCTACTAGCGGGGGGGCCTACGAGCAGTACTTC. This sequence encodes CASSPTSGGAYEQYF.

This rearrangement joins TRBV6-1 to TRBJ1-5; TRBD1 matches 9 bases. The CDR3 is 14 residues long. Trimming removed 6 bases from V and 3 bases from J; junction bases left unmatched: 3. CDR1 and CDR2 (germline): MNHNS, SASEGT. The CDR3 sequence: CASRWTGANQPQHF. CDR3 sequence (DNA): TGTGCCAGCAGATGGACAGGGGCCAATCAGCCCCAGCATTTT.

This clone was picked up one time. This chain connects TRBV10-3 to TRBJ2-7; 9 nucleotides align to TRBD1. Germline V gene sequence: CDR1 ENHRY, CDR2 SYGVKD. With V trimmed by 5 bases and J by 5 bases, 7 bases remained unmatched. CDR3 size: 14 residues. The CDR3 here is CAISRQGGVHEQYF. As DNA, the CDR3 is TGTGCCATCAGTCGACAGGGGGGTGTCCACGAGCAGTACTTC.

This chain joins TRBV10-2 and TRBJ2-2, with 8 bases lining up with TRBD1. With V trimmed by 8 bases and J by 9 bases, 11 bases remained unmatched. This CDR3 region has 14 residues. The germline V gene has CDR1 WSHSY and CDR2 SAAADI. The CDR3 sequence is CASGGGQGARELFF. CDR3 in DNA: TGCGCCAGCGGTGGCGGGCAGGGGGCCCGGGAGCTGTTTTTT.

V usage is TRBV15 and J usage is TRBJ1-2; D is ambiguous. Trimming pared 0 bases from V and 4 bases from J, leaving 0 bases between. This CDR3 has 11 residues. Germline-derived CDR1 and CDR2 are LNHNV and YYDKDF (reference sequence). CDR3 in DNA: TGTGCCACCAGCAGAGACTATGGCTACACCTTC. Amino acids: CATSRDYGYTF.

This clone is a singleton in its sample. The V gene is TRBV11-2, the J gene TRBJ1-3; no clear D gene. The CDR3 runs to 12 residues. V was cut by 2 bases and J by 1 base, with 0 bases left in between. Germline assignment: CDR1 SGHAT and CDR2 FQNNGV. In nucleotides, the CDR3 is TGTGCCAGCAGCTTATCTGGAAACACCATATATTTT. Translated, it gives CASSLSGNTIYF.

The chain couples TRBV10-1 to TRBJ1-4; unclear D gene. The length of the CDR3 is 15 residues. Per the germline V gene, CDR1 is WNHNN and CDR2 is SYGVQD (reference sequence). V lost 8 bases, J lost 7 bases, and 20 bases lay in between. The CDR3 DNA reads as TGCGCCAGCCATGACTTTCGGGCTTCGGTTGAAAAACTGTTTTTT. This encodes CASHDFRASVEKLFF.

V and J are TRBV7-9 and TRBJ1-1; perhaps TRBD1 as D (5 bases). Between the trimmed V and J ends, which lost 5 bases and 2 bases, there was a span of 9 bases. The germline V gene has CDR1 SEHNR and CDR2 FQNEAQ (reference sequence). The CDR3 is 13 amino acids. In nucleotides, the CDR3 is TGTGCCAGCAGCCCCGGGGCAAACACTGAAGCTTTCTTT. Its protein is CASSPGANTEAFF. Supplemented by reference TRBV7-9 and TRBJ1-1, the full variable domain reads DTGVSQNPRHKITKRGQNVTFRCDPISEHNRLYWYRQTLGQGPEFLTYFQNEAQLEKSRLLSDRFSAERPKGSFSTLEIQRTEQGDSAMYLCASSPGANTEAFFGQGTRLTVV.

This chain uses TRBV6-4 with TRBJ2-1; unclear D gene. V shed 2 bases and J shed 0 bases, with 8 bases lying between them. The CDR3 loop spans 15 amino acids. CDR1 is MRHNA, CDR2 SNTAGT, per germline. This CDR3 is CASSDMSGSYNEQFF. CDR3 nucleotide sequence: TGTGCCAGCAGTGACATGTCCGGCTCCTACAATGAGCAGTTCTTC.

This chain links TRBV10-1 with TRBJ1-2; D perhaps matches TRBD1 (5 bases). The CDR3 covers 14 residues. The V end was cut by 5 bases, the J end by 5 bases, with 15 bases between. Germline V lookup: CDR1 WNHNN, CDR2 SYGVQD (reference sequence). For the CDR3, the DNA is TGCGCCAGCAGTCCTGCCGGGACGCCTTATGGCTACACCTTC. Its protein product is CASSPAGTPYGYTF.

The rearrangement joins TRBV7-8 to TRBJ2-7, with 7 bases aligning to TRBD1. Germline CDR1 reads SGHVS; CDR2 reads FQNEAQ. J gave up 1 base and V 4 bases, and 7 bases lay outside the gene matches. This CDR3 has 15 residues. The CDR3 loop reads CASSSYRDRSYEQYF. CDR3 nucleotides: TGTGCCAGCAGCTCATACCGGGACAGATCCTACGAGCAGTACTTC.

J is TRBJ2-7 and V is TRBV7-9; D perhaps matches TRBD1 (5 bases). The V and J ends lost 1 base and 0 bases respectively, with 10 bases between them. Germline CDR1 and CDR2: SEHNR and FQNEAQ (reference sequence). The CDR3 is 15 residues long. The CDR3 reads CASSLEYRSSYEQYF. CDR3 sequence (DNA): TGTGCCAGCAGCTTAGAATACAGGTCCTCCTACGAGCAGTACTTC.

The chain employs TRBV5-4 and TRBJ2-1, with D perhaps TRBD1 (6 bases). The germline V and J ends were trimmed by 4 bases and 9 bases, with 20 bases remaining between them. The CDR3 spans 15 residues. CDR1 and CDR2 (germline): SGHNT, YYREEE (reference sequence). The CDR3 sequence is CASSPPTGYGSEQFF. The CDR3 DNA follows: TGTGCCAGCAGCCCTCCAACAGGGTATGGTAGTGAGCAGTTCTTC.

The gene calls are TRBV7-2 and TRBJ1-2; D is possibly TRBD1 (6 bases). With 3 bases removed from V and 3 bases from J, the gap between germline ends came to 11 bases. CDR1 is SGHTA and CDR2 is FQGNSA in the germline V gene. The CDR3 has 14 amino acids. CDR3 protein: CASSFGGLDYGYTF. The CDR3 nucleotides read TGTGCCAGCAGCTTCGGGGGGCTCGACTATGGCTACACCTTC.